This T cell receptor beta chain was documented in a study of shared clonotypes between healthy human individuals. Study context: Two women and a few men aged 18 to 49 served as donors.

The V end lost 7 bases, the J end lost 3 bases, and 22 bases lay between the germline ends. The CDR3 has 15 residues. CDR1 is SQVTM and CDR2 is ANQGSEA in the germline V gene. As defined, naive CD8 cells were CD45RO-negative and positively selected for CCR7, with terminally differentiated effector memory CD45RA+ cells excluded. The donors, all of them Caucasian adults, lived in Nashville, Tennessee. In the authors' methods: ImmunoSEQ supplied junction-only sequences lacking quality scores, so filtering was different. Method: immunoSEQ multiplex PCR; TCRdb's copy keeps in-frame clones and lacks some. The DNA gave D and trimming, while V, J and clone size come from that table. Among fewer than 1 million clones listed, 90% to 98% were seen once. Study-wide results and caveats: Non-shared clonotypes displayed generation probabilities falling below those of clonotypes present in all four donors.

Comment on this clone: Its antigen is not identified.

The sequence was collected from a man younger than 40 in good health. V is TRBV29-1 and J is TRBJ2-7; tentatively, D is TRBD2 (5 bases). The sequenced material came from naive CD8+ T cells sorted from blood. The CDR3: CSASSGLEPFYEQYF. The CDR3 nucleotides read TGCAGCGCTTCCTCCGGACTGGAGCCATTCTACGAGCAGTACTTC.